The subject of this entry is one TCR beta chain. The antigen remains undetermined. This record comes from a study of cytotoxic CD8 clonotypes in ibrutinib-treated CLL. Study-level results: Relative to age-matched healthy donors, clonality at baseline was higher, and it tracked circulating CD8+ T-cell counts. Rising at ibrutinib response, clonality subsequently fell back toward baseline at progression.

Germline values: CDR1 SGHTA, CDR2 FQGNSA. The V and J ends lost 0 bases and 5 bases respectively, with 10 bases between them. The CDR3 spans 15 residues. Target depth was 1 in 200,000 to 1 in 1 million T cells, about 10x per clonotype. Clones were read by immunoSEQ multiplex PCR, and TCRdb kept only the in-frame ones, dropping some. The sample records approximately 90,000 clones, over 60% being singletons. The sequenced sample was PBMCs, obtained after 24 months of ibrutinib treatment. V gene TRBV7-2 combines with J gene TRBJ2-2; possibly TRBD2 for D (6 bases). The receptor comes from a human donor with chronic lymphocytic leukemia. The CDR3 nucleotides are TGTGCCAGCAGCTTAGCCGGGGGTGAGACCGGGGAGCTGTTTTTT. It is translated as CASSLAGGETGELFF.